The present T cell receptor (beta chain) was sequenced within a study of T cell responses to AZD1222 COVID-19 vaccine. Notes on the study in general: Elevations in Spike-specific TCR breadth and depth followed administration of two AZD1222 doses.

Repertoires were generated with immunoSEQ multiplex PCR, while TCRdb's copy carries only in-frame clones and drops some. The profile shows 150,000 or so clones, approximately 89% of them singletons. The V end was cut by 4 bases, the J end by 6 bases, with 11 bases between. Per germline, CDR1 SGHDT and CDR2 YYEEEE. This CDR3 has 12 residues. Comment on this clone: Its target is unknown.

This TCR came from an adult who received the AZD1222 COVID-19 vaccine. The chain carries TRBV5-6 and TRBJ2-7; possible D gene TRBD2, 6 bases. The source material was peripheral blood, sampled 28 days after the second AZD1222 dose. The CDR3 sequence is CASSGGLLEQYF. Written as DNA, the CDR3 is TGTGCCAGCAGCGGGGGACTTCTCGAGCAGTACTTC.